The clone carrying this T cell receptor beta chain was found a few times. What it binds is unknown. 13 Jbeta primers and 60 Vbeta primers were used for the PCR. Assay: immunoSEQ multiplex PCR; the TCRdb copy retains only in-frame clones and omits some. The data contain about 150,000 clones, 60% to 85% of them singletons. This sample was taken from a study of cytomegalovirus exposure and HLA in healthy donors. Likely unrecorded immune exposures existed in these nominally healthy donors. The study's findings and limits: Researchers reportedly found TCR beta sequences accurately predicted most subjects' HLA-A and HLA-B alleles.

The sequence derives from a man younger than 45 in good health and CMV-seronegative. Sequenced input: PBMCs.

CDR3 loop: CASSQVILFESRGEQYF. Here the CDR3 DNA reads TGCGCCAGCAGCCAAGTCATCCTATTCGAGAGTAGGGGAGAGCAGTACTTC. This chain uses TRBV4-1 with TRBJ2-7; D possibly corresponds to TRBD1 (5 bases). V shed 1 base and J shed 7 bases, with 23 bases lying between them. The germline CDR1 and CDR2 sequences are MGHRA and YSYEKL. The CDR3 has 17 residues.